Below are 4 T cell receptor beta chains sequenced from a single sample in a study of low-dose radiotherapy and immunotherapy resistance in tumors. Primers targeting TRAV and TRBV primed first-strand cDNA, covering alpha and beta chains. The authors amplified TCRs for about 18 PCR cycles with a constant-region primer and a V-primer adapter. A single record per CDR3 protein comes from TCRdb applying MiXCR to the reads. The data show some 39,000 distinct CDR3 sequences, around a third seen once. Documented time point: before trial treatment. The sequences come from PBMCs, collected before treatment. Every receptor here comes from a male donor with gallbladder cancer.

This clonotype was observed at least ten times. The chain recombines TRBV5-6 with TRBJ2-2; D possibly matches TRBD1 or TRBD2 (5 bases each). Per the germline V gene, CDR1 is SGHDT and CDR2 is YYEEEE. CDR3 length equals 17 residues. V shed 0 bases and J shed 2 bases, with 14 bases lying between them. The CDR3 reads CASSLDPGTPNTGELFF. CDR3 in DNA: TGTGCCAGCAGCTTGGACCCCGGGACCCCTAACACCGGGGAGCTGTTTTTT.

This clonotype was seen many times. V and J are TRBV25-1 and TRBJ2-3, with 8 bases identical to TRBD2. The CDR3 sequence is 15 residues long. Germline V gene data show CDR1 as MGHDK and CDR2 as SYGVNS. Trimming removed 5 bases from V and 1 base from J; junction bases left unmatched: 5. The DNA of the CDR3 is TGTGCCAGCAGTAGGTCAGCGGGGGGCACAGATACGCAGTATTTT. Amino acids: CASSRSAGGTDTQYF.

The table lists this clonotype with many counts. The rearrangement uses TRBV28 and TRBJ2-3, with TRBD2 matching 7 bases. Trimming at V came to 9 bases and at J to 8 bases, leaving 17 bases not matched to a gene. This CDR3 has 15 residues. Germline CDR1 reads MDHEN; CDR2 reads SYDVKM. The CDR3 is CASCGSRPTIGTQYF. CDR3 sequence (DNA): TGTGCCAGTTGCGGGAGTCGCCCTACTATTGGTACGCAGTATTTT.

There are many counts of this clonotype. This chain connects TRBV7-2 to TRBJ2-1; possibly TRBD2 for D (5 bases). CDR1 SGHTA and CDR2 FQGNSA come from the germline V gene. Trimming removed 3 bases from V and 9 bases from J, with 12 bases in between. This CDR3 region has 13 residues. CDR3 in DNA: TGTGCCAGCAGCTTCACACGGGATGGTGAGCAGTTCTTC. Translating it yields CASSFTRDGEQFF.